What follows are 16 T cell receptor beta chains derived from one specimen sequenced in a study of T cell responses to AZD1222 COVID-19 vaccine. Sequencing used immunoSEQ multiplex PCR; TCRdb keeps in-frame clones, though not all of them. The sample comprises 150,000 or so clones, over 85% of which are singletons, and roughly 2.5% rests with the top ten. Sequencing was performed on peripheral blood, taken on day 0 of AZD1222 vaccination. Source of these receptors: an adult in good health.

The DNA of the CDR3 is TGTGCCAGCAGTTCCCGACAGGGGGTGAACACTGAAGCTTTCTTT. Protein product: CASSSRQGVNTEAFF. The chain couples TRBV27 to TRBJ1-1; 9 bases are shared with TRBD1. Germline V gives CDR1 MNHEY, CDR2 SMNVEV (reference sequence). The CDR3 loop spans 15 amino acids. Trimming at V came to 4 bases and at J to 0 bases, leaving 3 bases not matched to a gene.

The V and J genes are TRBV19 and TRBJ2-7, with D tentatively TRBD1 (5 bases). V lost 5 bases to trimming and J lost 2 bases, with 16 bases between them. Germline CDR1 is LNHDA and CDR2 is SQIVND (reference sequence). There are 15 residues in the CDR3. This CDR3 reads CASSQIGHPTYEQYF. In DNA form, the CDR3 reads TGTGCCAGTAGTCAAATAGGACACCCCACCTACGAGCAGTACTTC.

The chain employs TRBV6-5 and TRBJ1-3; D remains ambiguous. The V and J ends lost 0 bases and 0 bases respectively, with 6 bases between them. Germline lookup yields CDR1 MNHEY and CDR2 SVGAGI. The CDR3 has 15 residues. The CDR3 region is CASSYSPYSGNTIYF. CDR3 DNA: TGTGCCAGCAGTTACTCCCCCTACTCTGGAAACACCATATATTTT.

The CDR3 loop is CASGSGTGGLAGTYNEQFF. DNA of the CDR3: TGTGCTAGTGGATCTGGGACGGGGGGACTAGCGGGAACCTACAATGAGCAGTTCTTC. This chain connects TRBV12-5 to TRBJ2-1; 13 bases agree with TRBD2. CDR3 length equals 19 residues. The V gene end was trimmed by 6 bases and the J gene end by 2 bases; junction bases not matched to a gene: 13. The V gene's germline CDR1 is LGHNT and CDR2 FRNRAP.

V gene TRBV7-9 combines with J gene TRBJ2-5; no clear D. In germline, CDR1 is SEHNR, CDR2 FQNEAQ (reference sequence). There are 14 residues in the CDR3. Between the trimmed V and J ends, which lost 7 bases and 4 bases, there was a span of 16 bases. The CDR3 loop is CASNAGRILETQYF. In DNA form, the CDR3 reads TGTGCCAGCAATGCCGGACGAATCCTAGAGACCCAGTACTTC.

This chain links TRBV7-9 with TRBJ2-7; 7 bases map to TRBD2. CDR1 is SEHNR and CDR2 is FQNEAQ in the germline V gene (reference sequence). This CDR3 comprises 14 residues. Trimming removed 7 bases from V and 4 bases from J; junction bases left unmatched: 10. The CDR3 sequence is CASMGGSAAYEQYF. CDR3 nucleotides: TGTGCCAGCATGGGGGGGTCGGCTGCTTACGAGCAGTACTTC.

The chain has TRBV6-1 and TRBJ2-1; possible D gene TRBD2, 6 bases. Germline V gene lookup returns CDR1 MNHNS and CDR2 SASEGT. V lost 3 bases, J lost 6 bases, and 12 bases lay in between. The CDR3 totals 14 residues. The CDR3 coding sequence is TGTGCCAGCAGTGAGCCGGGACTGCGCAATGAGCAGTTCTTC. Protein sequence: CASSEPGLRNEQFF.

The genes are TRBV29-1 and TRBJ2-2, with D uncertain. The CDR3 runs to 13 residues. Germline V gene sequence: CDR1 SQVTM, CDR2 ANQGSEA. V was cut by 3 bases and J by 3 bases, with 8 bases left in between. The CDR3 loop is CSVEALDTGELFF. The CDR3 DNA is TGCAGCGTTGAGGCGTTGGACACCGGGGAGCTGTTTTTT.

The CDR3 bases are TGCGCCAGCAGCCAAGAGTTCGGGGCCTCCGGCTACAATGAGCAGTTCTTC. This encodes CASSQEFGASGYNEQFF. The chain joins TRBV4-1 to TRBJ2-1; D assignment may be TRBD1 or TRBD2 (5 bases each). The CDR3 is made up of 17 amino acids. Germline CDR1 MGHRA, CDR2 YSYEKL. With 0 bases removed from V and 3 bases from J, the gap between germline ends came to 15 bases.

The chain joins TRBV28 to TRBJ1-1; D is unresolved. Per the germline V gene, CDR1 is MDHEN and CDR2 is SYDVKM. This CDR3 has 17 amino acids. The V end lost 3 bases, the J end lost 0 bases, and 17 bases lay between the germline ends. The CDR3, as DNA: TGTGCCAGCAGTTTTCAATACCGACTGGGTATGAACACTGAAGCTTTCTTT. Its translation is CASSFQYRLGMNTEAFF.

The chain employs TRBV7-9 and TRBJ1-1; no definite D call. Germline CDR1 is SEHNR and CDR2 is FQNEAQ (reference sequence). There are 11 residues in the CDR3. V was cut by 5 bases and J by 6 bases, with 7 bases left in between. The CDR3 spells CASSEGPEAFF. The CDR3 bases are TGTGCCAGCAGCGAAGGTCCTGAAGCTTTCTTT.

The chain employs TRBV5-1 and TRBJ2-7; D is perhaps TRBD2 (6 bases). With 6 bases removed from V and 2 bases from J, the gap between germline ends came to 15 bases. CDR3 length: 14 amino acids. Per the germline V gene, CDR1 is SGHRS and CDR2 is YFSETQ. CDR3 DNA sequence: TGCGCCAGCAACGGGGGTGTCACCACCTACGAGCAGTACTTC. Protein sequence: CASNGGVTTYEQYF.

The chain links TRBV11-2 to TRBJ2-1, with 8 bases fitting TRBD2. The CDR3 has 16 amino acids. Germline V gene lookup returns CDR1 SGHAT and CDR2 FQNNGV. Trimming took 5 bases from V and 7 from J; bases not matched to a gene: 13. DNA of the CDR3: TGTGCCAGCAGCCTCCTAGGCGGGAGGTCTATAAATGAGCAGTTCTTC. Translation: CASSLLGGRSINEQFF.

The chain couples TRBV3-1 (or the pseudogene TRBV3-2) to TRBJ1-3; 11 nucleotides agree with TRBD1. The CDR3 totals 18 residues. The ends lost 4 bases at V and 0 bases at J; junction bases unmatched: 8. In germline, CDR1 is LGHDT, CDR2 YNNKEL (reference sequence). CDR3 coding DNA: TGTGCCAGCAGCCGTCTTGGACAGGGGGCGAGCTCTGGAAACACCATATATTTT. It encodes CASSRLGQGASSGNTIYF.

This chain uses TRBV25-1 with TRBJ1-2; tentative D call: TRBD1 (5 bases). CDR3 length: 14 residues. The V end lost 1 base, the J end lost 8 bases, and 14 bases lay between the germline ends. The V gene's germline CDR1 is MGHDK and CDR2 SYGVNS. The CDR3 here is CASSELVRQGGYTF. DNA for the CDR3: TGTGCCAGCAGTGAATTAGTGCGGCAGGGCGGCTACACCTTC.

This chain uses TRBV27 with TRBJ2-3, with no clear D. CDR1 and CDR2 (germline): MNHEY, SMNVEV (reference sequence). The V end lost 2 bases, the J end lost 0 bases, and 12 bases lay between the germline ends. The CDR3 consists of 16 residues. The CDR3, as DNA: TGTGCCAGCAGTTTAATCTCTTTCTCTAGCACAGATACGCAGTATTTT. The encoded protein is CASSLISFSSTDTQYF.